This TCR beta chain emerged from a study of blood T cells in healthy people across ages. Study outcomes and limitations: PBMCs went unsorted, and a conclusive naive versus antigen-experienced comparison was therefore prevented. Age advanced and TCR beta diversity per million T cells fell, roughly linearly.

V lost 0 bases and J 4 bases, leaving 7 bases between the germline ends. Germline CDR1 DFQATT, CDR2 SNEGSKA (reference sequence). The CDR3 extends over 13 amino acids. Each sample used at least 6 million PBMCs. For this clonotype: Its antigen is unidentified.

The authors ran a second PCR of roughly 6 to 12 cycles using a sample-barcoded 5' primer and a J-beta primer mix. Every single cDNA molecule received a tag from a template-switch adaptor with 12 random nucleotides. Via MiXCR, TCRdb re-called the 5' RACE reads, giving one row per CDR3 protein. The sample has over 600,000 distinct CDR3 sequences; roughly 50% are singletons. J is TRBJ1-5 and V is TRBV20-1, with D perhaps TRBD1 (5 bases). Material for sequencing was blood. This TCR was sampled from a man in his forties in good health. This CDR3 reads CSAREGVNQPQHF. CDR3 DNA sequence: TGCAGTGCTAGAGAAGGGGTTAATCAGCCCCAGCATTTT.